This T cell receptor (beta chain) was recovered during a study of T cell responses to AZD1222 COVID-19 vaccine. CDR1 and CDR2 (germline): MNHEY, SVGAGI. The germline V and J ends were trimmed by 6 bases and 0 bases, with 8 bases remaining between them. The CDR3 has 13 residues. This table comes from immunoSEQ multiplex PCR, and its TCRdb copy is limited to in-frame clones, with some not included. The profile shows more than 95,000 clones, roughly 91% of them singletons. The receptor comes from an adult in good health. This sample comprised peripheral blood, obtained on day 0 of MenACWY control vaccination. The V gene is TRBV6-5, the J gene TRBJ1-1; D not resolved. The CDR3, as DNA: TGTGCCAGCAGACCTAGTATGAACACTGAAGCTTTCTTT. Amino acids: CASRPSMNTEAFF.